Here is one T cell receptor (beta chain) with its context. Clones were sequenced by immunoSEQ multiplex PCR, and TCRdb holds only the in-frame ones, with some missing. This table has 200,000 to 250,000 clones, 90% to 95% appearing once. Per the germline V gene, CDR1 is MNHNS and CDR2 is SASEGT. Trimming took 2 bases from V and 8 from J; bases not matched to a gene: 9. CDR3 length: 15 residues. The sample comes from a study of blood T cell repertoires in COVID-19. The receptor comes from a man aged 55 to 70 with COVID-19, enrolled during active disease. Sequenced sample: peripheral blood. The chain joins TRBV6-1 to TRBJ1-2, with 9 nucleotides matching TRBD1. CDR3 coding DNA: TGTGCCAGCAGTGAACGGACGACAGGGGGGTTCGGCTACACCTTC. Its protein is CASSERTTGGFGYTF.